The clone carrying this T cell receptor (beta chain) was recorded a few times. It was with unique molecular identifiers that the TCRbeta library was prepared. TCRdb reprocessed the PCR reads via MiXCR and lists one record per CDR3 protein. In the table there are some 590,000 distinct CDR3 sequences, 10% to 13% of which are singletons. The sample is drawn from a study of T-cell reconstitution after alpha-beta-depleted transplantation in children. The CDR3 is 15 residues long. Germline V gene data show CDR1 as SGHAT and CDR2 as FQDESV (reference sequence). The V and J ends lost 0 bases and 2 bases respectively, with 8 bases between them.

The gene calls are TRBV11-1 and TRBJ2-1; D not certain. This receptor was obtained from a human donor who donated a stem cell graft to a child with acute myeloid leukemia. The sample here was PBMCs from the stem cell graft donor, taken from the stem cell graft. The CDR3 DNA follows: TGTGCCAGCAGCTTAGCGCGGCACCCCTACAATGAGCAGTTCTTC. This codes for CASSLARHPYNEQFF.